This T cell receptor (beta chain) was identified during a study of cytomegalovirus exposure and HLA in healthy donors. Study background: Samples from HLA-typed donors yielded 65 million to 85 million unique TCRs in an early data release. Study-wide findings and caveats: A later analysis showed HLA-associated TCR beta chains outstripping equally common others in clonal expansion. An Asian-associated ancestry cluster reportedly showed fewer N-insertions than the roughly 600-donor mean in a later analysis.

13 Jbeta primers and 60 Vbeta primers were used for the PCR. Clones were read by immunoSEQ multiplex PCR, and TCRdb kept only the in-frame ones, dropping some. The sample shows some 150,000 clones, 9.4% of them seen only once. The ends were cut back, 0 bases at V and 0 bases at J, with 15 bases in the middle. CDR3 length: 19 amino acids. Looked up from germline, CDR1 is MNHNS and CDR2 is SASEGT. Only a few counts were recorded for this clone. Antigen: not known. This clonotype originated in a male donor in good health and CMV-seronegative. The source material was PBMCs. The chain uses TRBV6-1 and TRBJ1-6; D perhaps matches TRBD1 (5 bases). In DNA, the CDR3 is TGTGCCAGCAGTGAAGCGCTTCCGGGGGGAAGCTCCTATAATTCACCCCTCCACTTT. Protein: CASSEALPGGSSYNSPLHF.